This is a list of T cell receptor beta chains from one sample in a study of OX40 agonist ivuxolimab in advanced cancers. Sequencing was performed with immunoSEQ multiplex PCR; in TCRdb, only in-frame clones are kept and a portion is missing. The data show roughly 27,000 clones, with 85% seen just once and roughly 50% held by the top ten. The sample in question was CD4+ or CD8+ T cells sorted from blood, obtained in a trial of the OX40 agonist ivuxolimab. Receptor source: an adult with an advanced solid tumor such as melanoma, head and neck, liver or kidney cancer. Each CDR3 is given with its conserved first and last residue. D genes are given only for firm matches. Expanded clones get a size class; other rows say once, few or many, or leave the size out.

abundance	v_gene	j_gene	d_gene	CDR3nt	CDR3aa
-	TRBV6-6	TRBJ1-5	TRBD1	TGTGCCAGCAGGCCGACAGGGGTTAGTCAGCCCCAGCATTTT	CASRPTGVSQPQHF
-	TRBV6-5	TRBJ2-7	TRBD2	TGTGCCAGCAGACTAGCGGGGAGCTCCTACGAGCAGTACTTC	CASRLAGSSYEQYF
-	TRBV6-5	TRBJ2-2	TRBD1	TGTGCCAGCAGTTACATTCAGGGGGCTGCGGGGGAGCTGTTTTTT	CASSYIQGAAGELFF
-	TRBV30	TRBJ2-3	TRBD2	TGTGCCTGGAGTCCTAGCGGCACTAGCACAGATACGCAGTATTTT	CAWSPSGTSTDTQYF
few	TRBV27	TRBJ1-2	-	TGTGCCAGCAGTCAAATAGGGGCGACCTATGGCTACACCTTC	CASSQIGATYGYTF
-	TRBV27	TRBJ2-3	TRBD2	TGTGCCAGCAGTTTACTCACCCGGGAGGGCACAGATACGCAGTATTTT	CASSLLTREGTDTQYF
-	TRBV7-3	TRBJ2-3	-	TGTGCCAGCAGCTCGAGCACAGATACGCAGTATTTT	CASSSSTDTQYF
-	TRBV14	TRBJ2-5	-	TGTGCCAGCAGCCTAGCTGACTACCAAGAGACCCAGTACTTC	CASSLADYQETQYF
-	TRBV27	TRBJ1-5	-	TGTGCCAGCAGTTTTAACAATCAGCCCCAGCATTTT	CASSFNNQPQHF
once	TRBV7-9	TRBJ1-4	-	TGTGCCAGCAGCTCCCCGGCTAATGAAAAACTGTTTTTT	CASSSPANEKLFF
-	TRBV30	TRBJ2-2	-	TGTGCCTGGAGTGGGGGGGACTTTTACGGGGAGCTGTTTTTT	CAWSGGDFYGELFF
-	TRBV4-3	TRBJ2-3	TRBD1	TGCGCCAGCAGCCAAGAGGTTGGCAGGGGGATTAGAGATACGCAGTATTTT	CASSQEVGRGIRDTQYF
-	TRBV7-2	TRBJ2-1	TRBD2	TGTGCCAGCAGCTGGGGGACTAGCGGGGGTTCCTACAATGAGCAGTTCTTC	CASSWGTSGGSYNEQFF
-	TRBV10-1	TRBJ2-7	-	TGCGCCAGCAGTGGGGTCGGTGGTAAAGGTCCCTACGAGCAGTACTTC	CASSGVGGKGPYEQYF
-	TRBV7-2	TRBJ2-7	TRBD2	TGTGCCAGCAGTAGAATGCCGGGACTAGCGGTTCCAGAGCAGTACTTC	CASSRMPGLAVPEQYF
-	TRBV29-1	TRBJ2-7	TRBD1	TGCAGCGCTGGGACAGGCTTCTCCTACGAGCAGTACTTC	CSAGTGFSYEQYF
-	TRBV6-6	TRBJ2-5	-	TGTGCCAGCAGTTACTCTCAAGAGACCCAGTACTTC	CASSYSQETQYF
-	TRBV27	TRBJ2-2	TRBD2	TGTGCCAGCAGTTTGGGTGGCGGCGGGGGGGGAACCGGGGAGCTGTTTTTT	CASSLGGGGGGTGELFF
-	TRBV11-2	TRBJ1-3	-	TGTGCCAGCAGCTTGACAACAGGAAACACCATATATTTT	CASSLTTGNTIYF
few	TRBV19	TRBJ1-5	-	TGTGCCAGTAGTATAGGGAGTCAGCCCCAGCATTTT	CASSIGSQPQHF
-	TRBV7-9	TRBJ2-2	-	TGTGCCAGCTCCCCTGTCGTAGGGGCCGGGGAGCTGTTTTTT	CASSPVVGAGELFF
-	TRBV27	TRBJ2-1	-	TGTGCCAGCAGTTGGGGGGAGAACAGCAATGAGCAGTTCTTC	CASSWGENSNEQFF
-	TRBV11-2	TRBJ1-2	-	TGTGCCAGCAGCTTAGAGGGGGGCTACACCTTC	CASSLEGGYTF
-	TRBV7-9	TRBJ1-4	TRBD1	TGTGCCAGCAGCCCGTTCAGGGGGGATGAAAAACTGTTTTTT	CASSPFRGDEKLFF
-	TRBV5-1	TRBJ2-3	-	TGCGCCAGCAGCTTAGGGGATAGCACAGATACGCAGTATTTT	CASSLGDSTDTQYF
many	TRBV27	TRBJ2-1	-	TGTGCCAGCAGGGGAGGACAGTTCCACAATGAGCAGTTCTTC	CASRGGQFHNEQFF
-	TRBV19	TRBJ2-5	TRBD2	TGTGCCAGTAGTAGCGGACTAGCGAAAGAGACCCAGTACTTC	CASSSGLAKETQYF
-	TRBV4-1	TRBJ2-7	-	TGCGCCAGCAGCCAAGATGAGGACGAGCAGTACTTC	CASSQDEDEQYF
once	TRBV27	TRBJ2-1	TRBD2	TGTGCCAGCAGTCCCCTACTAGCGGGGGGATTTAATGAGCAGTTCTTC	CASSPLLAGGFNEQFF
-	TRBV2	TRBJ2-7	TRBD2	TGTGCCAGCAGTGAAGTGGGCGGGAGCTCCTACGAGCAGTACTTC	CASSEVGGSSYEQYF
-	TRBV7-9	TRBJ2-7	TRBD2	TGTGCCAGCAGCCCCGGGTCGACCGGGGGGACCTACGAGCAGTACTTC	CASSPGSTGGTYEQYF
-	TRBV30	TRBJ2-1	-	TGTGCCTGGAGTGTACAGGGACAAGACTACAATGAGCAGTTCTTC	CAWSVQGQDYNEQFF
-	TRBV4-1	TRBJ2-7	-	TGCGCCAGCAGCCAACGAGCCGTCACCGACTACGAGCAGTACTTC	CASSQRAVTDYEQYF
-	TRBV9	TRBJ2-3	-	TGTGCCAGCAGCGCGGAGTCCCTCATTGGGACAGATACGCAGTATTTT	CASSAESLIGTDTQYF
few	TRBV27	TRBJ2-2	TRBD1	TGTGCCAGCACCTTCGGGACAGCCGGGGAGCTGTTTTTT	CASTFGTAGELFF
-	TRBV2	TRBJ1-4	-	TGTGCCAGCAGTGTTTCCGGTTGGGAGGAAAAACTGTTTTTT	CASSVSGWEEKLFF
few	TRBV19	TRBJ2-7	TRBD1	TGTGCCAGTAGTGCGACAGGGGGCGCGTACGAGCAGTACTTC	CASSATGGAYEQYF
-	TRBV27	TRBJ1-5	-	TGTGCCAGCATGGTGGCGGGGTTAAATCAGCCCCAGCATTTT	CASMVAGLNQPQHF
-	TRBV9	TRBJ2-7	-	TGTGCCAGCAGCGGCTCATCCTACGAGCAGTACTTC	CASSGSSYEQYF
-	TRBV7-9	TRBJ1-5	-	TGTGCCAGCAGCTTAGAGACAGCAAATCAGCCCCAGCATTTT	CASSLETANQPQHF
-	TRBV28	TRBJ1-5	TRBD1	TGTGCCAGCAGTCCGCGGACAGGGGGAGCTGATCAGCCCCAGCATTTT	CASSPRTGGADQPQHF
-	TRBV9	TRBJ2-2	TRBD1	TGTGCCAGCAGCGTCGGCCAGGGGGCTGCCGGGGAGCTGTTTTTT	CASSVGQGAAGELFF
once	TRBV28	TRBJ1-6	-	TGTGCCAGCAGCCCAGATCCTCCCACTTCACCCCTCCACTTT	CASSPDPPTSPLHF
-	TRBV5-4	TRBJ1-2	-	TGTGCCAGCAGCTTGGAGTGGGGGCGCAACACAGATGGCTACACCTTC	CASSLEWGRNTDGYTF
-	TRBV30	TRBJ2-4	-	TGTGCCTGGAGTGTAAATTTGGATGCCAAAAACATTCAGTACTTC	CAWSVNLDAKNIQYF
once	TRBV5-5	TRBJ1-4	TRBD1	TGTGCCAGCAAACAAGGACAGGGAAATGAAAAACTGTTTTTT	CASKQGQGNEKLFF
-	TRBV7-9	TRBJ2-2	TRBD1	TGTGCCAGCAGCTTTCGGACAGGGGGAAGCGGGGAGCTGTTTTTT	CASSFRTGGSGELFF
-	TRBV2	TRBJ2-2	-	TGTGCCAGCAGTGAGCCCTCGGTCACCGGGGAGCTGTTTTTT	CASSEPSVTGELFF
-	TRBV25-1	TRBJ2-1	-	TGTGCCAGCAGTGAATTTCACGGCAGCTCCTACAATGAGCAGTTCTTC	CASSEFHGSSYNEQFF
-	TRBV11-2	TRBJ2-7	TRBD1	TGTGCCAGCAGCTTGCAGGGGGCAATCCCCTACGAGCAGTACTTC	CASSLQGAIPYEQYF